The rows below give T cell receptor beta chains drawn from one sample of a study of OX40 agonist ivuxolimab in advanced cancers. The table came from immunoSEQ multiplex PCR; TCRdb's copy has only in-frame clones and leaves some out. The top ten hold approximately 7.9% of the sample, which has approximately 69,000 clones, 80% to 85% seen once. The specimen was CD4+ or CD8+ T cells sorted from blood, collected in a trial of the OX40 agonist ivuxolimab. These receptors were collected from an adult with an advanced solid tumor such as melanoma, head and neck, liver or kidney cancer. CDR3s include the opening cysteine and the closing phenylalanine or tryptophan. The D gene is left open where the match is weak. Clone sizes are given selectively: once, few, many, or a class where the clone is expanded.

j_call clone_size d_call v_call cdr3_aa cdr3_nt
TRBJ1-1 . . TRBV6-6 CASRQTGANTEAFF TGTGCCAGCAGACAGACAGGCGCGAACACTGAAGCTTTCTTT
TRBJ1-1 . . TRBV7-3 CASSLNRETENTEAFF TGTGCCAGCAGCTTAAATAGGGAGACAGAGAACACTGAAGCTTTCTTT
TRBJ1-5 . . TRBV7-2 CASSLGIEGLPQHF TGTGCCAGCAGCTTAGGAATAGAGGGGCTGCCCCAGCATTTT
TRBJ1-5 . TRBD1 TRBV5-7 CASRPGTENPAEGNQPQHF TGTGCCAGCAGGCCCGGGACAGAAAACCCCGCAGAGGGCAATCAGCCCCAGCATTTT
TRBJ2-7 few TRBD1 TRBV7-2 CASSAGTGSYEQYF TGTGCCAGCAGCGCCGGGACAGGGTCCTACGAGCAGTACTTC
TRBJ2-5 . . TRBV5-1 CASSLNREETQYF TGCGCCAGCAGCTTGAACAGGGAGGAGACCCAGTACTTC
TRBJ1-2 . . TRBV5-1 CASSLVSPARYGYTF TGCGCCAGCAGCTTGGTATCACCGGCGAGATATGGCTACACCTTC
TRBJ2-7 once . TRBV15 CATRGIGDYEQYF TGTGCCACCCGGGGGATTGGGGACTACGAGCAGTACTTC
TRBJ2-7 . TRBD2 TRBV7-6 CASSSGLAGGRYEQYF TGTGCCAGCAGCTCAGGACTAGCGGGAGGACGCTACGAGCAGTACTTC
TRBJ1-1 . TRBD1 TRBV7-9 CASSPRTGSMNTEAFF TGTGCCAGCAGCCCTCGGACAGGGAGCATGAACACTGAAGCTTTCTTT